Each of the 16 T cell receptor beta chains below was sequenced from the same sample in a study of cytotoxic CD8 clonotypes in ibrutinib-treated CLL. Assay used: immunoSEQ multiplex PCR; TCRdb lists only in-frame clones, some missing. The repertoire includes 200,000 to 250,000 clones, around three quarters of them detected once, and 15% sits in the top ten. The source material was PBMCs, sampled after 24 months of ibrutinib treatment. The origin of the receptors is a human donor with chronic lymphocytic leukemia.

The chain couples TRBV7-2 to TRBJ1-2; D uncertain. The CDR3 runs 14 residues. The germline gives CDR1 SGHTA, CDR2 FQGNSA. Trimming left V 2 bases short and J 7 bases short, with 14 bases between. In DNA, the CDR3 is TGTGCCAGCAGCTTACGCGGGCAGGATGGTGGCTACACCTTC. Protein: CASSLRGQDGGYTF. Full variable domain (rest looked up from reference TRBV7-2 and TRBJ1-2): GAGVSQSPSNKVTEKGKDVELRCDPISGHTALYWYRQSLGQGLEFLIYFQGNSAPDKSGLPSDRFSAERTGGSVSTLTIQRTQQEDSAVYLCASSLRGQDGGYTFGSGTRLTVV.

CDR3 sequence reads: CASSFIPRHEQFF. In DNA, the CDR3 is TGCGCCAGCAGCTTTATTCCGAGGCATGAGCAGTTCTTC. This chain connects TRBV5-1 to TRBJ2-1; no firm D call. CDR1 is SGHRS and CDR2 is YFSETQ in the germline V gene. This CDR3 has 13 amino acids. The ends were cut back, 2 bases at V and 8 bases at J, with 11 bases in the middle.

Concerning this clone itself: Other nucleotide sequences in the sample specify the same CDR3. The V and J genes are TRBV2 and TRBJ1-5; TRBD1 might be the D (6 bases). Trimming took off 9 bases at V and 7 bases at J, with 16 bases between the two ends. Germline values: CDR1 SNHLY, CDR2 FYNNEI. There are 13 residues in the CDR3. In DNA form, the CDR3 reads TGTGCCAGTAGGGGGAGGGAAGACCAGCCCCAGCATTTT. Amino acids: CASRGREDQPQHF. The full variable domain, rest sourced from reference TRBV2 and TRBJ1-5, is EPEVTQTPSHQVTQMGQEVILRCVPISNHLYFYWYRQILGQKVEFLVSFYNNEISEKSEIFDDQFSVERPDGSNFTLKIRSTKLEDSAMYFCASRGREDQPQHFGDGTRLSIL.

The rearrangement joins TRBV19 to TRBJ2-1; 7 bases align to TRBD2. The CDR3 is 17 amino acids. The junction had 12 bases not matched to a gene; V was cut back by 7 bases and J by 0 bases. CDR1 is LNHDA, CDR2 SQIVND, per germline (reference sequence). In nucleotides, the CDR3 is TGTGCCAGTACCAAATCGGCCGGGGGGAACTCCTACAATGAGCAGTTCTTC. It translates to CASTKSAGGNSYNEQFF.

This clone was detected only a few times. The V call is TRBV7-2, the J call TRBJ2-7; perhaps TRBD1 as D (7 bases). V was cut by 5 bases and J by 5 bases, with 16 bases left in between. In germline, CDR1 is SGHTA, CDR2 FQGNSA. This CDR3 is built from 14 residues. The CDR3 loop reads CASSPQSGGNEQYF. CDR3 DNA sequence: TGTGCCAGCAGCCCCCAGTCAGGGGGGAACGAGCAGTACTTC.

The CDR3 sequence is CAKGGDSYEQYF. DNA for the CDR3: TGTGCCAAAGGCGGGGACTCCTACGAGCAGTACTTC. The chain combines TRBV9 with TRBJ2-7, with TRBD2 as a possible D gene (6 bases). The V end was cut by 9 bases, the J end by 0 bases, with 10 bases between. This CDR3 contains 12 residues. Germline loops: CDR1 SGDLS, CDR2 YYNGEE.

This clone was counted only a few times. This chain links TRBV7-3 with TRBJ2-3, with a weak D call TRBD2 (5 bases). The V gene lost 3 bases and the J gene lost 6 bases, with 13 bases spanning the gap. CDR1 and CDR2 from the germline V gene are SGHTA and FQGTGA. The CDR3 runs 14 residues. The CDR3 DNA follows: TGTGCCAGCAGCTTGCGCCTAGCTGGCGATACGCAGTATTTT. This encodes CASSLRLAGDTQYF. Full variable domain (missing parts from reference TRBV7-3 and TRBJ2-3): GAGVSQTPSNKVTEKGKYVELRCDPISGHTALYWYRQSLGQGPEFLIYFQGTGAADDSGLPNDRFFAVRPEGSVSTLKIQRTERGDSAVYLCASSLRLAGDTQYFGPGTRLTVL.

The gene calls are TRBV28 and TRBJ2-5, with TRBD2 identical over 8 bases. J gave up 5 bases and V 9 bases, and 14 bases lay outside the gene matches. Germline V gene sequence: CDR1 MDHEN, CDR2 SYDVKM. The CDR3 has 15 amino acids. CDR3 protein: CASRESGRAGETQYF. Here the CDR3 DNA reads TGTGCCAGTCGCGAGTCCGGGAGGGCTGGGGAGACCCAGTACTTC.

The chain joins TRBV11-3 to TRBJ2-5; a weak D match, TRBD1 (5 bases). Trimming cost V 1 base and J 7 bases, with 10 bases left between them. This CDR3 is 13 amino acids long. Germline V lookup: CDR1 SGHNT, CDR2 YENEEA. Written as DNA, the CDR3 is TGTGCCAGCAGCTTAGCGCTAGGGGCGACCCAGTACTTC. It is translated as CASSLALGATQYF.

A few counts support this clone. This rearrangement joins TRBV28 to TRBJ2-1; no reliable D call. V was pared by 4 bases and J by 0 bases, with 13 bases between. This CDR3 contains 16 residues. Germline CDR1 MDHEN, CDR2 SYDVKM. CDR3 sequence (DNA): TGTGCCAGCAGTTCAATTGATCTGAGCTCCTACAATGAGCAGTTCTTC. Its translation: CASSSIDLSSYNEQFF.

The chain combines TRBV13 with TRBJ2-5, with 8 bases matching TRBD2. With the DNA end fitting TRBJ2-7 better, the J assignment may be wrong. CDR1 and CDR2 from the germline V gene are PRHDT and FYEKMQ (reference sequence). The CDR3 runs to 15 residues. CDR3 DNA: TGTGCCAGCAGCTTAACGGGAGGGCCTTTCCACGAGCAGTACTTC. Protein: CASSLTGGPFHEQYF.

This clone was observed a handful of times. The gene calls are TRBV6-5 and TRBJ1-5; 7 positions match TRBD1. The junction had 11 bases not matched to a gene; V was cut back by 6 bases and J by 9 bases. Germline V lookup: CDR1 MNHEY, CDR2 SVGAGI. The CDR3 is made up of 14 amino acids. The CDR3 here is CASSPGTVFRPQHF. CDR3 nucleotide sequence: TGTGCCAGCAGCCCCGGGACAGTTTTTCGGCCCCAGCATTTT.

The CDR3 bases are TGTGCCAGCAGTGAATCTACCCCTGGCTACACCTTC. Protein product: CASSESTPGYTF. This chain connects TRBV2 to TRBJ1-2; D ambiguous. Trimming took off 2 bases at V and 7 bases at J, with 8 bases between the two ends. This CDR3 is built from 12 residues. CDR1 is SNHLY, CDR2 FYNNEI, per germline.

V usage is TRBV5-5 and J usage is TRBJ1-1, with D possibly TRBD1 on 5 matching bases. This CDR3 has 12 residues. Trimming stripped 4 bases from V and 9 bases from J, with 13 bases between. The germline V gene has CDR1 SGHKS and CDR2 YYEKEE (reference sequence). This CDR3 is CASSEGRVQAFF. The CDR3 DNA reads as TGTGCCAGCAGCGAGGGGAGGGTTCAAGCTTTCTTT.

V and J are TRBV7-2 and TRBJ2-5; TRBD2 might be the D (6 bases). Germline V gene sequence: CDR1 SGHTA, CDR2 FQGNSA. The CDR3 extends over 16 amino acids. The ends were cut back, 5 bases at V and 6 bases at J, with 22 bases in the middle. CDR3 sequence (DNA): TGTGCCAGCAGCCCCCCAAGGCGCGGGGCCCCGAAGACCCAGTACTTC. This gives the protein CASSPPRRGAPKTQYF. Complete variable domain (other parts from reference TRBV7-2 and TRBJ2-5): GAGVSQSPSNKVTEKGKDVELRCDPISGHTALYWYRQSLGQGLEFLIYFQGNSAPDKSGLPSDRFSAERTGGSVSTLTIQRTQQEDSAVYLCASSPPRRGAPKTQYFGPGTRLLVL.

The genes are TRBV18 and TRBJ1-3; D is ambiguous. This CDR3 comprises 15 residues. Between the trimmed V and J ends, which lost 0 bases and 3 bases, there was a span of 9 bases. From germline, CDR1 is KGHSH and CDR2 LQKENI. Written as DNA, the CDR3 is TGTGCCAGCTCACCACCGTTACAAAATGGAAACACCATATATTTT. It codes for CASSPPLQNGNTIYF.